This T cell receptor beta chain stems from a study of T-cell reconstitution after alpha-beta-depleted transplantation in children. The TCRbeta library was prepared with unique molecular identifiers. Each CDR3 protein gets one entry after TCRdb re-called the PCR reads with MiXCR. The data contain fewer than 400,000 distinct CDR3 sequences, about a fifth of them singletons. The CDR3 is 12 residues long. The V end lost 3 bases, the J end lost 7 bases, and 9 bases lay between the germline ends. The germline V gene encodes CDR1 SQVTM and CDR2 ANQGSEA. The chain combines TRBV29-1 with TRBJ2-2, with D hard to call. Specimen: PBMCs from the stem cell graft donor, collected from the stem cell graft. The receptor was derived from a human donor who donated a stem cell graft to a child with acute myeloid leukemia. DNA for the CDR3: TGCAGCGTTGAGGGATTGGTCGGGGAGCTGTTTTTT. Protein: CSVEGLVGELFF.